Listed here are 13 T cell receptor beta chains from one sample, sequenced in a study of T cells after yellow fever vaccination. From the 5' RACE reads, TCRdb called clonotypes with MiXCR, one entry per CDR3 protein. This table holds some 550,000 distinct CDR3 sequences, about 19% found once. The sample here was PBMCs, taken 15 days after the yellow fever booster vaccination. The receptors derive from a man aged 25-40 years who received the YFV17D yellow fever vaccine.

The V and J genes are TRBV27 and TRBJ2-6; TRBD2 matches at 8 bases. In germline, CDR1 is MNHEY, CDR2 SMNVEV (reference sequence). The trim removed 7 bases at V and 0 bases at J, leaving 11 bases unmatched. The CDR3 is 18 amino acids. DNA of the CDR3: TGTGCCAGCAAATCAGGTCTAGCGGGTTACTCTGGGGCCAACGTCCTGACTTTC. The encoded protein is CASKSGLAGYSGANVLTF.

J is TRBJ2-7 and V is TRBV12-3 or TRBV12-4, with TRBD1 matching over 8 bases. V dropped 6 bases and J dropped 1; count of bases not matched to a gene: 8. The CDR3 consists of 15 residues. The CDR3 coding sequence is TGTGCCAGCAGGACAGGGGCGCTTCCGTCCTACGAGCAGTACTTC. Amino acids: CASRTGALPSYEQYF.

The sample holds a few counts of this clonotype. The chain couples TRBV24-1 to TRBJ2-1, with D possibly being TRBD1 or TRBD2 (5 bases each). CDR3 size: 13 residues. Per germline, CDR1 KGHDR and CDR2 SFDVKD. V was shortened by 2 bases and J by 9 bases, with 10 bases between the two germline ends. The CDR3, as DNA: TGTGCCACCAGTGATTGGGACCGGGGTGAGCAGTTCTTC. Amino acid sequence: CATSDWDRGEQFF.

This clonotype showed up just a few times. The CDR3, as DNA: TGTGCCAGCAGCCAAGAACCAGGGCTTCTGTCTGAAGCTTTCTTT. Encoded protein: CASSQEPGLLSEAFF. V usage is TRBV3-1 and J usage is TRBJ1-1, with D perhaps matching TRBD1 (5 bases). The CDR3 contains 15 residues. Germline V CDR1 and CDR2: LGHDT, YNNKEL (reference sequence). Trimming cost V 0 bases and J 6 bases, with 14 bases left between them.

This clonotype was found a few times. In DNA form, the CDR3 reads TGTGCCAGCAGCCAAGATACAACAGATTCATATGGCTACACCTTC. Its translation: CASSQDTTDSYGYTF. The chain employs TRBV4-2 and TRBJ1-2; the D is unclear. There are 15 residues in the CDR3. Germline-derived CDR1 and CDR2 are LGHNA and YNFKEQ. V gave up 0 bases and J gave up 5 bases, with 13 bases separating them.

There are many counts of this clonotype. The V call is TRBV21-1, the J call TRBJ2-7; TRBD1, as called in the table, went unchecked against the DNA. TRBV21-1 has pseudogene status. The CDR3 extends over 15 amino acids. CDR3 in DNA: TGTGCCAGCAGCCTAAGCCTGACGGGGGGCGACGAGCAGTACTTC. Translating gives CASSLSLTGGDEQYF.

The sample holds a few counts of this clonotype. This chain joins TRBV29-1 and TRBJ2-5; perhaps TRBD1 as D (6 bases). The CDR3 consists of 13 residues. Germline-derived CDR1 and CDR2 are SQVTM and ANQGSEA. V lost 5 bases to trimming and J lost 1 base, with 11 bases between them. CDR3 in amino acids: CSVYDRTQETQYF. In DNA form, the CDR3 reads TGCAGCGTTTACGACAGGACCCAAGAGACCCAGTACTTC.

This clonotype was detected a few times. The chain employs TRBV4-3 and TRBJ2-1, with D possibly matching TRBD2 (6 bases). The CDR3 spans 15 residues. Per the germline V gene, CDR1 is LGHNA and CDR2 is YSLEER. The V end lost 0 bases, the J end lost 6 bases, and 12 bases lay between the germline ends. This CDR3 is CASSQDALASNEQFF. CDR3 nucleotides: TGCGCCAGCAGCCAAGATGCCCTAGCGAGCAATGAGCAGTTCTTC.

The CDR3 DNA follows: TGTGCCAGCAGCGTCGGGGGAGGGACAGGGGACTACGAGCAGTACTTC. Protein: CASSVGGGTGDYEQYF. The rearrangement links TRBV7-2 to TRBJ2-7; the match to TRBD1 covers 10 bases. Per germline, CDR1 SGHTA and CDR2 FQGNSA. The CDR3 has 16 residues. J gave up 3 bases and V 5 bases, and 10 bases lay outside the gene matches.

This clonotype came up a few times. The chain recombines TRBV20-1 with TRBJ2-5; 8 bases agree with TRBD1. This CDR3 comprises 13 residues. V lost 2 bases and J lost 2; bases outside the gene matches: 1. The V gene's germline CDR1 is DFQATT and CDR2 SNEGSKA (reference sequence). CDR3 coding DNA: TGCAGTGCTAGATGGACAGGGCAAGAGACCCAGTACTTC. Translating gives CSARWTGQETQYF.

The chain uses TRBV20-1 and TRBJ1-1, with 7 positions matching TRBD1. The CDR3 runs to 14 residues. CDR1 is DFQATT and CDR2 is SNEGSKA in the germline V gene (reference sequence). The junction had 6 bases not matched to a gene; V was cut back by 3 bases and J by 2 bases. CDR3 region: CSARGQRGNTEAFF. The CDR3, as DNA: TGCAGTGCTAGGGGACAGCGGGGTAACACTGAAGCTTTCTTT.

V and J are TRBV27 and TRBJ1-1; D gene ambiguous. This CDR3 is 14 amino acids long. Germline-derived CDR1 and CDR2 are MNHEY and SMNVEV (reference sequence). The V end was cut by 7 bases, the J end by 1 base, with 13 bases between. CDR3 amino acids: CASTSRGQNTEAFF. DNA of the CDR3: TGTGCCAGCACCTCCCGCGGCCAGAACACTGAAGCTTTCTTT.

This clonotype has more than one count but fewer than ten. The chain employs TRBV7-2 and TRBJ1-4, with D possibly TRBD1 on 6 matching bases. The germline V and J ends were trimmed by 0 bases and 11 bases, with 13 bases remaining between them. This CDR3 comprises 14 residues. CDR1 is SGHTA and CDR2 is FQGNSA in the germline V gene. Here the CDR3 reads CASSLASGEGKLFF. CDR3 DNA sequence: TGTGCCAGCAGCTTAGCCTCAGGGGAGGGGAAACTGTTTTTT.